The entry below describes one TCR beta chain. This clonotype was observed many times. Its antigen remains undetermined. There are no base qualities to consult, and no much larger clone falls within one base. This sample is drawn from a study of spatial heterogeneity in lung cancer (dated by TCRdb to about 2019). The study in broad terms: Beta-chain transcripts were consistently detected in greater numbers than alpha-chain transcripts, which likely reflects a higher abundance of beta-chain transcripts. A strong correlation was found between TCR transcript counts in tumor regions and a T cell transcriptional module score from matched bulk RNA-seq. In the raw uncorrected reads, each unique combination of TCR and UMI appeared more than ten times on average. The study quantitatively compared TCR alpha and beta repertoires across multiple tumor regions, matched nontumor lung and blood in non-small cell lung cancer. TCR repertoire features were related to nonsynonymous mutation counts determined by whole-exome sequencing of tumor tissue. Both alpha and beta chains were TCR-sequenced in about 240 tumor regions, 64 matched nontumor lung samples and around 50 PBMC samples obtained at surgery.

Trimming takes 0 bases off V and 10 bases off J; junction bases not matched to a gene: 6. Measured from the cysteine to the phenylalanine, the CDR3 is 14 residues long. Of the read, only the CDR3 DNA is kept; its 42 bases are in frame from base 1. CDR1 is given as KGHSH and CDR2 as LQKENI, both from the germline V gene. The investigation overall reported the following: The tumor nonsynonymous mutation count correlated with the number of expanded intratumoral alpha and beta TCRs. Counts of ubiquitous and regional expanded TCRs correlated with counts of ubiquitous and regional nonsynonymous mutations, respectively. Estimated TCR-seq coverage of tumor T cells was only around 7% for alpha chains and 13% for beta chains. Additional single-cell paired TCR alpha and beta sequencing was considered necessary to confirm, at a functional level, the hypothesis that regional TCRs recognize regional mutations.

Sample time point, as interpreted from the label and publication: sample taken at primary tumor resection. Donors were under 95 patients with early-stage, untreated non-small cell lung cancer from the lung TRACERx cohort. Without any cell sorting, TCR sequencing was performed on whole RNA extracted either from tumor and nontumor lung tissue or from cryopreserved PBMC samples. Only patients for whom sufficient RNA was available from at least two tumor regions were selected for TCR sequencing. Tumor and adjacent nontumor lung specimens were reviewed by a lung pathologist before selection. Library creation used 5' RACE. The sequencer listed for this sample is NextSeq 500. To allow correction of PCR and sequencing errors, the TCR library protocol tagged every TCR cDNA molecule with a unique molecular identifier. Concerning the study's data processing: TCR identification, UMI-based error correction and CDR3 extraction were all carried out with Decombinator tools. TCRs above a frequency of 2 per 1,000, corresponding to the top 1% of the tumor frequency distribution, were defined as expanded. Expanded tumor TCRs were classed as regional if statistically deemed absent (corrected P<0.05) from at least one tumor region, otherwise ubiquitous. Renyi diversity was calculated using the R vegan package after each repertoire was subsampled 100 times to 5,000 TCRs. CDR3 similarity networks were constructed using string-kernel similarity of amino acid triplets, with links drawn between CDR3s whose pairwise similarity was above 0.82. Through fastp at Q25 and MiXCR, TCRdb rebuilt clones from the public reads, retaining in-frame beta chains. For every CDR3 protein sequence, its rows merge into one entry that carries the most common genes and DNA. These V and J calls are TCRdb output, not the study's own analysis. The table for this sample lists about 13,000 distinct CDR3 sequences; around 6.3% of them were counted only once. The ten largest make up more than 3% of the sample.

Specimen: lung tumor tissue, collected at surgery. The receptor was isolated from a female donor with early-stage non-small cell lung cancer. Here the chain combines TRBV18 and TRBJ1-1; 9 central nucleotides agree with TRBD1. In nucleotide form, the sequence is TGTGCCAGCTCACCACCGAAGGGACAGGGAAGAGCTTTCTTT. Its translation reads: CASSPPKGQGRAFF.